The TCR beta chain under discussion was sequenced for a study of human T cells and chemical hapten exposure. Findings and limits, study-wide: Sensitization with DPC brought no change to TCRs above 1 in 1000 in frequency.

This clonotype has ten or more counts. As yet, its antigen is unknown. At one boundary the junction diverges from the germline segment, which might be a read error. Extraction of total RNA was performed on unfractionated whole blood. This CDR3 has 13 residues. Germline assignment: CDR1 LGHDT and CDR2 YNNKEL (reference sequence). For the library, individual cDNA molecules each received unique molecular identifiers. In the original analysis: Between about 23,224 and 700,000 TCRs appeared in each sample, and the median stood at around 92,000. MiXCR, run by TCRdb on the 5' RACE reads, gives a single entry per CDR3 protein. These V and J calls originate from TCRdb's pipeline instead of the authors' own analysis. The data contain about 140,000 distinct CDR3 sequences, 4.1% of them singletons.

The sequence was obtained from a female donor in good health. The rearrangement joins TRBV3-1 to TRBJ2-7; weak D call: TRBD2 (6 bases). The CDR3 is CASSEEPTGGNSF. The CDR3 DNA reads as TGTGCCAGCAGCGAAGAACCGACCGGGGGAAATAGCTTC.